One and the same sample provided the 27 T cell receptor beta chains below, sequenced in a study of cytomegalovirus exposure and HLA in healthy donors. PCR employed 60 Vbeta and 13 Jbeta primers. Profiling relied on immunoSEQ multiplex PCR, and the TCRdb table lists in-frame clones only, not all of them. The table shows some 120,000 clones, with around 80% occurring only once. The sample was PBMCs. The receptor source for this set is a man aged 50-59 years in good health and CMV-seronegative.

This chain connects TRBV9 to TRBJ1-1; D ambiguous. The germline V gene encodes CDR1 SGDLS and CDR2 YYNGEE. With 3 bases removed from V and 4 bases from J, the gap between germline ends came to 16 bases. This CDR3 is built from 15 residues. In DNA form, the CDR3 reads TGTGCCAGCAGCGCCAGCATTGGGGAGGGCACTGAAGCTTTCTTT. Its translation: CASSASIGEGTEAFF.

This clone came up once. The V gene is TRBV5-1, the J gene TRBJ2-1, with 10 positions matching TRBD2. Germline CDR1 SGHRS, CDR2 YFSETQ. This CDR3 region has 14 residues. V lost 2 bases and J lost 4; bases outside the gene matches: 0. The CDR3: CASSLLAGYNEQFF. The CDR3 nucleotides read TGCGCCAGCAGCTTACTAGCGGGGTACAATGAGCAGTTCTTC.

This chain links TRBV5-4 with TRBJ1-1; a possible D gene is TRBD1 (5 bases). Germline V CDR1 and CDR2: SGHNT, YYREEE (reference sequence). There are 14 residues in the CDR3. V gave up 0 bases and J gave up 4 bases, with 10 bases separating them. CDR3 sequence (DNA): TGTGCCAGCAGCTTGGTTCAGGGAGGCACTGAAGCTTTCTTT. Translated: CASSLVQGGTEAFF.

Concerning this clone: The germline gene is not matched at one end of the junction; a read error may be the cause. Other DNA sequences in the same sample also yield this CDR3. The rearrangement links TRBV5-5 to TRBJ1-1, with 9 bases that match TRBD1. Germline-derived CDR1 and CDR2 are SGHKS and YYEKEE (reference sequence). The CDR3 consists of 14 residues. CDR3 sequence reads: CASSLGQGSTEAFF. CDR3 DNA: TGTGCCAGCAGCCTCGGACAGGGGAGCACTGAAGCCTTCTTT.

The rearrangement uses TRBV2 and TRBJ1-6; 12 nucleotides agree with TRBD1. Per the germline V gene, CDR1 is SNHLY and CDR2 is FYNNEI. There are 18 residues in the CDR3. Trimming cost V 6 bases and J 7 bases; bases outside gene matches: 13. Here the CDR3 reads CASRAGTGGVWMNSPLHF. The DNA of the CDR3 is TGTGCCAGCAGGGCCGGGACAGGGGGCGTTTGGATGAATTCACCCCTCCACTTT.

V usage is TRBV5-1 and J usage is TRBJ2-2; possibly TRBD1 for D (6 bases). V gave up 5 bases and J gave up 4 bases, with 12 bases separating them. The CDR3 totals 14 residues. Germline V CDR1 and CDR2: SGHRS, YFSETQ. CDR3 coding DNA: TGCGCCAGCAGTGAGGGGGTGTTCACCGGGGAGCTGTTTTTT. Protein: CASSEGVFTGELFF.

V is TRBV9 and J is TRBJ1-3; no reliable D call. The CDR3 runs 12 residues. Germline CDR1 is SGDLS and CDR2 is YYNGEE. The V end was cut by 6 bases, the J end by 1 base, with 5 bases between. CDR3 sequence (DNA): TGTGCCAGCACCAGTTCTGGAAACACCATATATTTT. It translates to CASTSSGNTIYF.

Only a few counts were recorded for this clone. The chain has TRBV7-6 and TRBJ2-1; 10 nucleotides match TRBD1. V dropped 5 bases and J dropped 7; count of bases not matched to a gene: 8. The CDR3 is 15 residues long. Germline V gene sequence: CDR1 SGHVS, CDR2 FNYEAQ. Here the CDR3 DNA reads TGTGCCAGCAGCCCTGACAGGGGGCTGTGGAATGAGCAGTTCTTC. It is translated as CASSPDRGLWNEQFF.

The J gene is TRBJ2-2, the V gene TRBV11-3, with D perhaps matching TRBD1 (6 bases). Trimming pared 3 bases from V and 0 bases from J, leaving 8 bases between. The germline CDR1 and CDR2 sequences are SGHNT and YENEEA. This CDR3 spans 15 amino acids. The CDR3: CASSLDRTNTGELFF. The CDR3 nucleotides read TGTGCCAGCAGCTTGGACAGAACGAACACCGGGGAGCTGTTTTTT.

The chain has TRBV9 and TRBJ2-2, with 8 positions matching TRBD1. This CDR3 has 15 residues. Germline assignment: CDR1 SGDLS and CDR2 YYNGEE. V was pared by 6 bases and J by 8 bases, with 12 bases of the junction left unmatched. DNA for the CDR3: TGTGCCAGCACCAATCCCCAGGGGGCATCTGGGGAGCTGTTTTTT. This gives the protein CASTNPQGASGELFF.

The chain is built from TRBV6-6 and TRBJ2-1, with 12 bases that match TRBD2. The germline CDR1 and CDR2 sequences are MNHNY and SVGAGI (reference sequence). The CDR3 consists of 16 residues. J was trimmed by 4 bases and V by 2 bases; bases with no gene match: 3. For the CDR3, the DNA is TGTGCCAGCAGTTACCCGACTAGCGGGGGATACAATGAGCAGTTCTTC. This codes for CASSYPTSGGYNEQFF.

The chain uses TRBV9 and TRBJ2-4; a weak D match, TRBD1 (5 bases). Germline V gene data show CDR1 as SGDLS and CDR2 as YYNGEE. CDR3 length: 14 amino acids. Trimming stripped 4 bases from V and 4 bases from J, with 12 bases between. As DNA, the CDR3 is TGTGCCAGCAGCCCCTTGGGGCTTAAAAACATTCAGTACTTC. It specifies CASSPLGLKNIQYF. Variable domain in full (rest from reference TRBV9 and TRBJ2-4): DSGVTQTPKHLITATGQRVTLRCSPRSGDLSVYWYQQSLDQGLQFLIQYYNGEERAKGNILERFSAQQFPDLHSELNLSSLELGDSALYFCASSPLGLKNIQYFGAGTRLSVL.

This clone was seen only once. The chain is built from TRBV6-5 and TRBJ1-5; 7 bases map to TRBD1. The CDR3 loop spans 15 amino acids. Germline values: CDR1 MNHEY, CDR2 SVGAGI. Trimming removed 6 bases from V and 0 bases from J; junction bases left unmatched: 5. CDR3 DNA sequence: TGTGCCAGCAGAGGGACAGCATATAGCAATCAGCCCCAGCATTTT. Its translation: CASRGTAYSNQPQHF.

The CDR3 sequence is CASSIVRTGVYEQYF. The CDR3 coding sequence is TGTGCCAGTAGTATAGTCCGGACAGGGGTTTACGAGCAGTACTTC. This chain connects TRBV19 to TRBJ2-7; 9 bases agree with TRBD1. CDR3 length: 15 residues. Unmatched junction bases numbered 5, after V lost 1 base and J lost 4 bases. Germline V gene lookup returns CDR1 LNHDA and CDR2 SQIVND (reference sequence).

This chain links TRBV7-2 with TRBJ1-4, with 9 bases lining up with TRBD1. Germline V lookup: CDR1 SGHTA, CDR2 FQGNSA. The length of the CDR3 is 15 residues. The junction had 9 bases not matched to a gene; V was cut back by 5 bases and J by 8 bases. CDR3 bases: TGTGCCAGCAGCATACACAGGGGGCTTGGGGAAAAACTGTTTTTT. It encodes CASSIHRGLGEKLFF.

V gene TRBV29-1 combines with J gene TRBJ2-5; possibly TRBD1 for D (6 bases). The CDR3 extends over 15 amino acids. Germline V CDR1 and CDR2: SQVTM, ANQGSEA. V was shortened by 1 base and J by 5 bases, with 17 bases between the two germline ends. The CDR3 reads CSVEVGQWAGETQYF. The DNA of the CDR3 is TGCAGCGTTGAAGTAGGACAGTGGGCCGGGGAGACCCAGTACTTC.

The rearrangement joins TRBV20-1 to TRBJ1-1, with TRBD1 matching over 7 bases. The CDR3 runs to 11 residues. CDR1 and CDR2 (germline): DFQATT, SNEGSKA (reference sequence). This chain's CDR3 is CRGQKSTEAFF. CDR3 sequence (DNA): TGCAGGGGACAGAAGTCCACTGAAGCTTTCTTT.

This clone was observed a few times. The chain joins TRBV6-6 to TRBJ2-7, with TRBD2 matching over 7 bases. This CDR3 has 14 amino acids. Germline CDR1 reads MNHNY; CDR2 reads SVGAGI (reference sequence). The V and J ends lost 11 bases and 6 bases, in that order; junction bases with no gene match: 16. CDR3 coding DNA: TGTGCCCTAAAAGCAGCGGGATCCTATCCCGAGCAGTACTTC. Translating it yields CALKAAGSYPEQYF.

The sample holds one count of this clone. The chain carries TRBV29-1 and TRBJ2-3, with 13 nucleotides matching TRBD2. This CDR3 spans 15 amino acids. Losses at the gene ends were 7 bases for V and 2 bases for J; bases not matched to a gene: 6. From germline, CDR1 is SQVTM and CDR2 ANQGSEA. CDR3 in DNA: TGCAGCGGGGAACTAGCGGGGGGGCTCACAGATACGCAGTATTTT. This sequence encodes CSGELAGGLTDTQYF.

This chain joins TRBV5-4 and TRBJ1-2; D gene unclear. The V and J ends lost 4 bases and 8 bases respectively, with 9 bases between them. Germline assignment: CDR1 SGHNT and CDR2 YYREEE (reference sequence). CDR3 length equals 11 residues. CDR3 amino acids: CASSGMEGYTF. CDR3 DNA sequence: TGTGCCAGCAGCGGAATGGAGGGCTACACCTTC.

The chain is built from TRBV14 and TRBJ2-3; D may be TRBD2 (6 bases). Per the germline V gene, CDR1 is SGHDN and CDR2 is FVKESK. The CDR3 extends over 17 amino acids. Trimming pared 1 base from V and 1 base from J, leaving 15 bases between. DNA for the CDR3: TGTGCCAGCAGCCAAGCCGCGGGGTGGCTTGGCACAGATACGCAGTATTTT. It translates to CASSQAAGWLGTDTQYF. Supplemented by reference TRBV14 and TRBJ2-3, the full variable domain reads EAGVTQFPSHSVIEKGQTVTLRCDPISGHDNLYWYRRVMGKEIKFLLHFVKESKQDESGMPNNRFLAERTGGTYSTLKVQPAELEDSGVYFCASSQAAGWLGTDTQYFGPGTRLTVL.

The CDR3 DNA is TGTGCCAGCAGCTTAATCTCCGCGGGCTATGGCTACACCTTC. As protein: CASSLISAGYGYTF. The rearrangement links TRBV7-9 to TRBJ1-2; D is ambiguous. This CDR3 region has 14 residues. Germline V gene sequence: CDR1 SEHNR, CDR2 FQNEAQ (reference sequence). The V end was cut by 2 bases, the J end by 4 bases, with 11 bases between.

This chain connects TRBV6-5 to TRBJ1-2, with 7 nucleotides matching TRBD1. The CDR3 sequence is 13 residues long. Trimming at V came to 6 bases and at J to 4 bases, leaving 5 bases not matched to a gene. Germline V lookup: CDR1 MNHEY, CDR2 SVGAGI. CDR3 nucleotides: TGTGCCAGCAGACCGACAGGGTCCTATGGCTACACCTTC. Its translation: CASRPTGSYGYTF.

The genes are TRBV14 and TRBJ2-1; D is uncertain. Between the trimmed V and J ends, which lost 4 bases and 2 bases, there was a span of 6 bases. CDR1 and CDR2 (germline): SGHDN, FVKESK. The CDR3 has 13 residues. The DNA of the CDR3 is TGTGCCAGCAGCCTAGACACCTACAATGAGCAGTTCTTC. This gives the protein CASSLDTYNEQFF. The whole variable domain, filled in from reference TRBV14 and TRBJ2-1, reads EAGVTQFPSHSVIEKGQTVTLRCDPISGHDNLYWYRRVMGKEIKFLLHFVKESKQDESGMPNNRFLAERTGGTYSTLKVQPAELEDSGVYFCASSLDTYNEQFFGPGTRLTVL.

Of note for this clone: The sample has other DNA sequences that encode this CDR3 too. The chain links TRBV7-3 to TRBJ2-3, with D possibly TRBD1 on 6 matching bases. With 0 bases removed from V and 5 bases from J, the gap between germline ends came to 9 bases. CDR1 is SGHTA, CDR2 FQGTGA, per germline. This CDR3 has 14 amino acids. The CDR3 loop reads CASSLTGAKDTQYF. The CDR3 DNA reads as TGTGCCAGCAGCTTAACGGGGGCAAAAGATACGCAGTATTTT.

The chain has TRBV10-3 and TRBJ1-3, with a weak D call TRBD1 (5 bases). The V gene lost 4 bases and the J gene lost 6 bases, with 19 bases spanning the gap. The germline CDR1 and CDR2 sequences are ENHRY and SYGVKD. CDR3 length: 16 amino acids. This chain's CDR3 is CAISGIGGSWVNTIYF. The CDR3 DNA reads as TGTGCCATCAGTGGGATTGGGGGGTCCTGGGTAAACACCATATATTTT.

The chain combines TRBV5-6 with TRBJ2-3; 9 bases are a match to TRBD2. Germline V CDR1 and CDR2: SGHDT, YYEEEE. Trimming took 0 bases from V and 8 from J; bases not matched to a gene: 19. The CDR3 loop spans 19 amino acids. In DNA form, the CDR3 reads TGTGCCAGCAGCTTGGGGGCTAGCGGGGACCTATTTAAAGGGGGTACGCAGTATTTT. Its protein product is CASSLGASGDLFKGGTQYF.